This record covers a single TCR beta chain. What it binds is not known. The identical CDR3 is also encoded by other nucleotide sequences in the sample. The data derive from a study of cytomegalovirus exposure and HLA in healthy donors. Use of 60 Vbeta and 13 Jbeta primers characterized the PCR. Here immunoSEQ multiplex PCR was the method, and the copy in TCRdb shows in-frame clones only, minus some. This sample has 150,000 to 200,000 clones, with over 60% found just once. Study-level findings and limits: The records held CMV serostatus as the only immune exposure information. What a later analysis showed was that several of the most significant clusters appeared linked to common viral pathogens.

V lost 2 bases and J 3 bases, leaving 5 bases between the germline ends. CDR3 size: 13 residues. CDR1 is MNHEY, CDR2 SMNVEV, per germline (reference sequence). The clonotype comes from a girl between 10 and 17 years old in good health and CMV-seronegative. This rearrangement joins TRBV27 to TRBJ1-5; possible D gene TRBD1, 5 bases. What was sequenced was PBMCs. CDR3 loop: CASSLGANQPQHF. CDR3 nucleotides: TGTGCCAGCAGTTTAGGGGCCAATCAGCCCCAGCATTTT.